This paragraph reports one T cell receptor beta chain. The data belong to a study of response to subunit inactivated influenza vaccine. Trimming stripped 3 bases from V and 2 bases from J, with 13 bases between. The CDR3 extends over 15 amino acids. The germline V gene encodes CDR1 MDHEN and CDR2 SYDVKM. TCRdb re-analysed the RT-PCR reads in MiXCR, keeping a single row per CDR3 protein. The table lists roughly 550,000 distinct CDR3 sequences, less than 25% of them singletons. This sample also belongs to another study, concerning T cells expressing NK-cell markers. That source notes: The cDNA for TCR beta came from 5'RACE template switching with UMIs. HCMV serostatus: seven of eight sequenced donors positive, one negative.

The clonotype comes from a man aged 50 or older who received an inactivated influenza vaccine. V is TRBV28 and J is TRBJ2-5; TRBD1 might be the D (6 bases). This sample comprised CD4+ T cells sorted from PBMCs, obtained 11 to 12 days after vaccination. The CDR3 reads CASSFPTGTQETQYF. Here the CDR3 DNA reads TGTGCCAGCAGTTTCCCTACAGGGACGCAAGAGACCCAGTACTTC.